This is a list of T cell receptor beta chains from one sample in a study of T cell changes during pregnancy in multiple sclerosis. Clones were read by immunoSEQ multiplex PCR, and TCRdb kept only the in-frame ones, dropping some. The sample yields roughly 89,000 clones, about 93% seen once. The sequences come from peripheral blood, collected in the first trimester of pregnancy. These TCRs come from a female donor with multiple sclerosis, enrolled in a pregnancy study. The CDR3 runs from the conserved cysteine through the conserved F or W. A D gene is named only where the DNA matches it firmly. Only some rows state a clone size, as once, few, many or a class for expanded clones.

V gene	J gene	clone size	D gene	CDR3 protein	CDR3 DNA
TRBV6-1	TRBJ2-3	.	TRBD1	CASRGQGADTQYF	TGTGCCAGCAGAGGACAGGGCGCAGATACGCAGTATTTT
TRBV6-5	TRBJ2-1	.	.	CASSQYNEQFF	TGTGCCAGCAGCCAATACAATGAGCAGTTCTTC
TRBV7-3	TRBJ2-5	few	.	CASSLNAGLQETQYF	TGTGCCAGCAGCTTAAATGCGGGTCTACAAGAGACCCAGTACTTC
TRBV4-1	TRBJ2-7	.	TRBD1	CASSYRDRAYEQYF	TGCGCCAGCAGCTACCGGGACAGGGCGTACGAGCAGTACTTC
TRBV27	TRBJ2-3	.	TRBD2	CASSLWTSGGSDTQYF	TGTGCCAGCAGCTTATGGACTAGCGGGGGGTCAGATACGCAGTATTTT
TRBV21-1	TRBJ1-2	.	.	CASSSNLGQGANYGAGYTF	TGTGCCAGCAGCAGCAACCTTGGACAGGGGGCGAATTACGGTGCAGGCTACACCTTC
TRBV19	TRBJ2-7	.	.	CASSTLGLESYEQYF	TGTGCCAGTAGTACCCTGGGACTGGAGTCCTACGAGCAGTACTTC
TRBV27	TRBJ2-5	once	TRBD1	CASSLSYPGQGLLETQYF	TGTGCCAGCAGTTTATCCTATCCGGGACAGGGGCTGTTGGAGACCCAGTACTTC
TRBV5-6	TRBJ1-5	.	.	CASSTAGMGNQPQHF	TGTGCCAGCAGCACCGCGGGGATGGGCAATCAGCCCCAGCATTTT
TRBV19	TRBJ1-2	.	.	CASSIEFAGTNYGYTF	TGTGCCAGTAGTATAGAGTTCGCGGGGACTAACTATGGCTACACCTTC
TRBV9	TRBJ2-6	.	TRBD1	CASLHRDRGVLTF	TGTGCCAGCCTCCACCGTGACAGGGGCGTCCTGACTTTC
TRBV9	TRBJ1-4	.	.	CASSVAPQVPTNEKLFF	TGTGCCAGCAGCGTAGCTCCTCAGGTTCCGACTAATGAAAAACTGTTTTTT
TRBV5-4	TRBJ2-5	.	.	CASSWRLGEAETQYF	TGTGCCAGCAGCTGGCGGCTGGGGGAGGCGGAGACCCAGTACTTC
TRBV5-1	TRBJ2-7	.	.	CASSTGGPYEQYF	TGCGCCAGCAGCACCGGGGGGCCGTACGAGCAGTACTTC
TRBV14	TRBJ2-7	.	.	CASSLAYEQYF	TGTGCCAGCAGCCTCGCCTACGAGCAGTACTTC
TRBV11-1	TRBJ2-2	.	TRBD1	CASSIPGQMNTGELFF	TGTGCCAGCAGCATCCCGGGACAGATGAACACCGGGGAGCTGTTTTTT
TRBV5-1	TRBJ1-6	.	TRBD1	CASSLGQGSNSPLHF	TGCGCCAGCAGCTTGGGACAGGGCAGTAATTCACCCCTCCACTTT
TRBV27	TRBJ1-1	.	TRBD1	CASSLIGGGEAFF	TGTGCCAGCAGTTTAATAGGGGGCGGTGAAGCTTTCTTT
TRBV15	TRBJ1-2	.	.	CATTLDKGKNYGYTF	TGTGCCACCACTCTGGACAAGGGGAAGAACTATGGCTACACCTTC
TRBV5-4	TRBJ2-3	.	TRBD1	CASSYRDSMMDTQYF	TGTGCCAGCAGCTACCGGGACAGTATGATGGATACGCAGTATTTT
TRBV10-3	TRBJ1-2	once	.	CAISEEGENYGYTF	TGTGCCATCAGTGAGGAGGGGGAGAACTATGGCTACACCTTC
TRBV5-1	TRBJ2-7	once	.	CASDPNGQGYEQYF	TGCGCCAGCGACCCGAATGGACAAGGCTACGAGCAGTACTTC
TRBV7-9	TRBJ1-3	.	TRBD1	CASSLVSGGRNTIYF	TGTGCCAGCAGCTTAGTGTCAGGGGGTCGAAACACCATATATTTT
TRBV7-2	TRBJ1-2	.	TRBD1	CASSHDRGPNYGYTF	TGTGCCAGCAGCCACGACAGGGGTCCTAACTATGGCTACACCTTC
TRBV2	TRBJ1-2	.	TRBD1	CASSPYEGGYYGYTF	TGTGCCAGCAGTCCTTATGAAGGGGGCTACTATGGCTACACCTTC
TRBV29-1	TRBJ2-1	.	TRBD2	CSVPGGGTSLFF	TGCAGCGTCCCCGGGGGAGGGACTAGCCTGTTCTTC